Below, 30 T cell receptor beta chains from the same sample are listed, as sequenced in a study of shared clonotypes between healthy human individuals. Generated by immunoSEQ multiplex PCR, the TCRdb table keeps only in-frame clones and is missing some. The sample contains 850,000 to 1,100,000 clones, about 80% of which appear only once. The sequenced sample consisted of memory CD4+ T cells from PBMCs. Subset: CD45RA-negative fraction. These receptors originate from a young man in good health. Some clones in this sample may be carry-over from other donors' samples.

This clone was seen once. CDR3 sequence: CASRGTDTQYF. The CDR3 coding sequence is TGTGCCAGCAGGGGGACAGATACGCAGTATTTT. The chain links TRBV9 to TRBJ2-3; D not resolved. Germline CDR1 is SGDLS and CDR2 is YYNGEE. V was trimmed by 5 bases and J by 3 bases, leaving 4 bases between them. The CDR3 totals 11 residues.

Concerning this clone: The junction departs from the called germline gene at one end, perhaps through a read error. This same CDR3 is encoded by further DNA sequences in the sample. The chain employs TRBV6-5 and TRBJ2-5, with D perhaps TRBD2 (5 bases). Per the germline V gene, CDR1 is MNHEY and CDR2 is SVGAGI. CDR3 length: 13 residues. The CDR3 region has the DNA TGTGCAAGCAGTCCTCCGGGACAAGAGACCCAGTACTTC. It translates to CASSPPGQETQYF.

The chain employs TRBV5-1 and TRBJ2-3; D is perhaps TRBD2 (5 bases). Deletions cut 4 bases from V and 6 bases from J, with 15 bases between. The V gene's germline CDR1 is SGHRS and CDR2 YFSETQ. The CDR3 spans 14 residues. The CDR3 loop is CASSLAYGEDTQYF. DNA for the CDR3: TGCGCCAGCAGCCTCGCGTACGGGGAGGATACGCAGTATTTT.

V and J are TRBV5-1 and TRBJ1-1, with TRBD1 matching over 9 bases. The trim removed 3 bases at V and 5 bases at J, leaving 5 bases unmatched. The CDR3 sequence is 14 residues long. The germline gives CDR1 SGHRS, CDR2 YFSETQ. The CDR3: CASSSGTGRTEAFF. In DNA form, the CDR3 reads TGCGCCAGCAGCTCGGGGACAGGGAGGACTGAAGCTTTCTTT.

The chain is built from TRBV19 and TRBJ1-5; possibly TRBD1 for D (5 bases). V lost 6 bases and J 6 bases, leaving 12 bases between the germline ends. This CDR3 comprises 13 residues. Germline CDR1 is LNHDA and CDR2 is SQIVND (reference sequence). This CDR3 is CASRGGLGQPQHF. The CDR3 bases are TGTGCCAGTAGGGGGGGATTAGGTCAGCCCCAGCATTTT. The full variable domain, in which reference TRBV19 and TRBJ1-5 provide the parts outside the CDR3, is DGGITQSPKYLFRKEGQNVTLSCEQNLNHDAMYWYRQDPGQGLRLIYYSQIVNDFQKGDIAEGYSVSREKKESFPLTVTSAQKNPTAFYLCASRGGLGQPQHFGDGTRLSIL.

This clone was counted once. The identical CDR3 is also encoded by other nucleotide sequences in the sample. J is TRBJ2-7 and V is TRBV7-2, with D uncertain. The CDR3 loop spans 13 amino acids. CDR1 is SGHTA and CDR2 is FQGNSA in the germline V gene. V lost 3 bases, J lost 4 bases, and 10 bases lay in between. This CDR3 reads CASSFYSGYEQYF. The CDR3 DNA reads as TGTGCCAGCAGCTTTTATTCAGGATACGAGCAGTACTTC.

The chain couples TRBV9 to TRBJ2-2; D unclear. The V end was cut by 3 bases, the J end by 4 bases, with 13 bases between. The CDR3 sequence is 15 residues long. Germline V gene data show CDR1 as SGDLS and CDR2 as YYNGEE. CDR3 loop: CASSDPLGATGELFF. In DNA, the CDR3 is TGTGCCAGCAGCGACCCCCTTGGAGCCACCGGGGAGCTGTTTTTT.

The chain carries TRBV5-1 and TRBJ2-6, with 9 bases lining up with TRBD1. Germline V gene data show CDR1 as SGHRS and CDR2 as YFSETQ. Trimming at V came to 4 bases and at J to 0 bases, leaving 8 bases not matched to a gene. The CDR3 totals 18 residues. CDR3 sequence: CASSRGGTGFSGANVLTF. CDR3 nucleotide sequence: TGCGCCAGCAGCAGAGGCGGGACAGGGTTCTCTGGGGCCAACGTCCTGACTTTC.

The gene calls are TRBV6-1 and TRBJ1-1, with D possibly TRBD1 on 5 matching bases. Trimming left V 11 bases short and J 4 bases short, with 23 bases between. CDR3 length: 15 amino acids. The V gene's germline CDR1 is MNHNS and CDR2 SASEGT. For the CDR3, the DNA is TGTGCCGCGACCAGACAGAGAAGTGGGGTCACTGAAGCTTTCTTT. Translating it yields CAATRQRSGVTEAFF.

The CDR3 reads CASTVPQANTGELFF. The CDR3 nucleotides read TGTGCCAGCACTGTCCCGCAGGCGAACACCGGGGAGCTGTTTTTT. The rearrangement links TRBV7-9 to TRBJ2-2; D unclear. The CDR3 consists of 15 residues. V gave up 7 bases and J gave up 0 bases, with 12 bases separating them. Looked up from germline, CDR1 is SEHNR and CDR2 is FQNEAQ (reference sequence).

The chain couples TRBV6-5 to TRBJ2-7; 14 positions match TRBD2. This CDR3 is 15 amino acids long. Per germline, CDR1 MNHEY and CDR2 SVGAGI. V lost 6 bases and J lost 2; bases outside the gene matches: 3. CDR3 in DNA: TGTGCCAGCAGCGGACTAGCGGGAGGTACCTACGAGCAGTACTTC. Residues: CASSGLAGGTYEQYF.

CDR3 loop: CASRTSRDYEQYF. The CDR3 DNA reads TGCGCCAGCCGGACATCCCGAGACTACGAGCAGTACTTC. The chain couples TRBV10-1 to TRBJ2-7, with D possibly matching TRBD1 (5 bases). The CDR3 extends over 13 amino acids. V was clipped by 8 bases and J by 3 bases, with 14 bases between them. Germline V lookup: CDR1 WNHNN, CDR2 SYGVQD (reference sequence).

The rearrangement links TRBV6-4 to TRBJ2-1; 9 nucleotides agree with TRBD1. The CDR3 covers 15 residues. V gave up 2 bases and J gave up 9 bases; unmatched junction bases: 8. The germline V gene has CDR1 MRHNA and CDR2 SNTAGT. The CDR3 DNA sequence: TGTGCCAGCAGTGACCCGCACAGGGGGCTTTTTGAGCAGTTCTTC. Amino acid sequence: CASSDPHRGLFEQFF.

V usage is TRBV11-2 and J usage is TRBJ2-2; a weak D match, TRBD1 (6 bases). From germline, CDR1 is SGHAT and CDR2 FQNNGV. CDR3 length equals 16 residues. The V and J ends lost 5 bases and 0 bases respectively, with 13 bases between them. CDR3 bases: TGTGCCAGCAGCAAACAGGGACCGGCGAACACCGGGGAGCTGTTTTTT. Translation gives CASSKQGPANTGELFF.

The J gene is TRBJ2-7, the V gene TRBV6-5; D is perhaps TRBD2 (5 bases). V lost 0 bases and J lost 12, with 9 bases in between. Germline CDR1 is MNHEY and CDR2 is SVGAGI. The CDR3 covers 11 residues. The CDR3 is CASSYSGVPYF. The CDR3 DNA is TGTGCCAGCAGTTACTCGGGAGTACCGTACTTC.

This clone was seen more than once but under ten times. This sequence joins TRBV9 and TRBJ2-5; D gene uncertain. CDR1 SGDLS and CDR2 YYNGEE come from the germline V gene. Trimming stripped 2 bases from V and 5 bases from J, with 16 bases between. CDR3 length: 15 residues. The CDR3 reads CASSVGLAHGETQYF. As DNA, the CDR3 is TGTGCCAGCAGCGTTGGGCTGGCGCATGGGGAGACCCAGTACTTC.

This chain connects TRBV7-2 to TRBJ2-7; D is ambiguous. CDR1 and CDR2 (germline): SGHTA, FQGNSA. Between the trimmed V and J ends, which lost 4 bases and 9 bases, there was a span of 13 bases. The CDR3 runs 12 residues. CDR3 sequence (DNA): TGTGCCAGCAGCTCCCCCCCAGGCGGGCAGTACTTC. Protein: CASSSPPGGQYF. Full variable domain (remainder filled in from reference TRBV7-2 and TRBJ2-7): GAGVSQSPSNKVTEKGKDVELRCDPISGHTALYWYRQSLGQGLEFLIYFQGNSAPDKSGLPSDRFSAERTGGSVSTLTIQRTQQEDSAVYLCASSSPPGGQYFGPGTRLTVT.

CDR3 sequence: CASSPLGQGGREQYF. DNA for the CDR3: TGTGCCAGCTCACCACTGGGACAGGGAGGTCGCGAGCAGTACTTC. The chain uses TRBV18 and TRBJ2-7, with 9 bases identical to TRBD1. With V trimmed by 1 base and J by 6 bases, 7 bases remained unmatched. Germline lookup yields CDR1 KGHSH and CDR2 LQKENI. CDR3 size: 15 residues.

This chain links TRBV7-2 with TRBJ1-5; 8 nucleotides line up with TRBD1. J lost 10 bases, V lost 5 bases, and 7 bases had no gene match. The CDR3 length is 13 residues. Germline values: CDR1 SGHTA, CDR2 FQGNSA. The CDR3 region has the DNA TGTGCCAGCAGCGCCGGACAGGGACACCCCCAGCATTTT. It is translated as CASSAGQGHPQHF.

This chain connects TRBV2 to TRBJ2-1, with D perhaps matching TRBD2 (6 bases). The germline V gene encodes CDR1 SNHLY and CDR2 FYNNEI. The CDR3 is 14 amino acids. Trimming pared 6 bases from V and 7 bases from J, leaving 16 bases between. The chain's CDR3 is CASRESSVWNEQFF. In nucleotides, the CDR3 is TGTGCCAGCAGAGAGTCTAGCGTTTGGAATGAGCAGTTCTTC.

V is TRBV7-2 and J is TRBJ2-7, with no clear D. The CDR3 runs 13 residues. Per germline, CDR1 SGHTA and CDR2 FQGNSA. The V end was cut by 1 base, the J end by 5 bases, with 9 bases between. The CDR3: CASSLGPRDEQYF. CDR3 nucleotide sequence: TGTGCCAGCAGCTTAGGCCCAAGAGACGAGCAGTACTTC.

This rearrangement joins TRBV7-2 to TRBJ2-1; 7 bases are shared with TRBD1. The CDR3 has 16 amino acids. The trim removed 2 bases at V and 9 bases at J, leaving 13 bases unmatched. Germline V gene lookup returns CDR1 SGHTA and CDR2 FQGNSA. This CDR3 is CASSLTGTETVAEQFF. CDR3 coding DNA: TGTGCCAGCAGCTTAACTGGGACAGAGACAGTAGCTGAGCAGTTCTTC.

The rearrangement uses TRBV5-4 and TRBJ1-1; no clear D. CDR3 length equals 15 residues. CDR1 is SGHNT and CDR2 is YYREEE in the germline V gene (reference sequence). V lost 4 bases, J lost 4 bases, and 17 bases lay in between. In nucleotides, the CDR3 is TGTGCCAGCAGCCCCTCCCTGGGGAGAAGCACTGAAGCTTTCTTT. Amino acids: CASSPSLGRSTEAFF.

The J gene is TRBJ1-4, the V gene TRBV6-5, with D maybe TRBD1 (6 bases). The V end was cut by 0 bases, the J end by 12 bases, with 14 bases between. The CDR3 length is 14 residues. The germline gives CDR1 MNHEY, CDR2 SVGAGI. In nucleotides, the CDR3 is TGTGCCAGCAGTTACTCCGGAGGGACACAGGAACTGTTTTTT. Translated: CASSYSGGTQELFF.

The CDR3 loop is CASSVTSVGSDTQYF. The CDR3 nucleotides are TGTGCCAGCAGCGTGACTAGCGTTGGGTCCGATACGCAGTATTTT. V is TRBV9 and J is TRBJ2-3, with TRBD2 identical over 8 bases. J was trimmed by 6 bases and V by 2 bases; bases with no gene match: 8. CDR3 length equals 15 residues. The germline gives CDR1 SGDLS, CDR2 YYNGEE.

The gene calls are TRBV19 and TRBJ2-1; D call uncertain. CDR1 is LNHDA and CDR2 is SQIVND in the germline V gene (reference sequence). V was trimmed by 5 bases and J by 0 bases, leaving 8 bases between them. This CDR3 contains 14 residues. CDR3 amino acids: CASSGLGSYNEQFF. The CDR3 bases are TGTGCCAGTAGTGGCCTAGGCTCCTACAATGAGCAGTTCTTC.

This chain joins TRBV30 and TRBJ1-3; D remains ambiguous. The CDR3 totals 13 residues. CDR1 is GTSNPN and CDR2 is SVGIG in the germline V gene (reference sequence). V was trimmed by 2 bases and J by 4 bases, leaving 9 bases between them. The CDR3 nucleotides are TGTGCCTGGAGTAACATCAAGGGAAACACCATATATTTT. Its protein product is CAWSNIKGNTIYF.

The chain joins TRBV11-1 to TRBJ2-3; D is unclear. The CDR3 is 12 residues long. The germline CDR1 and CDR2 sequences are SGHAT and FQDESV (reference sequence). Trimming cost V 1 base and J 6 bases, with 5 bases left between them. The CDR3, as DNA: TGTGCCAGCAGCTTAGATGGGGATACGCAGTATTTT. Protein sequence: CASSLDGDTQYF. Looking up the rest from reference TRBV11-1 and TRBJ2-3 gives the full variable domain: EAEVAQSPRYKITEKSQAVAFWCDPISGHATLYWYRQILGQGPELLVQFQDESVVDDSQLPKDRFSAERLKGVDSTLKIQPAELGDSAMYLCASSLDGDTQYFGPGTRLTVL.

This chain connects TRBV2 to TRBJ2-7; D is unresolved. This CDR3 has 13 amino acids. Trimming stripped 3 bases from V and 6 bases from J, with 12 bases between. CDR1 and CDR2 (germline): SNHLY, FYNNEI. The CDR3, as DNA: TGTGCCAGCAGTGAGGCAAGGGCCCTCGAGCAGTACTTC. This sequence encodes CASSEARALEQYF.

The chain is built from TRBV7-9 and TRBJ2-7; TRBD1 might be the D (6 bases). The CDR3 covers 14 residues. CDR1 and CDR2 from the germline V gene are SEHNR and FQNEAQ (reference sequence). V was shortened by 5 bases and J by 3 bases, with 14 bases between the two germline ends. The CDR3 DNA is TGTGCCAGCAGCCCGCGACAGGTCGACTACGAGCAGTACTTC. It specifies CASSPRQVDYEQYF.